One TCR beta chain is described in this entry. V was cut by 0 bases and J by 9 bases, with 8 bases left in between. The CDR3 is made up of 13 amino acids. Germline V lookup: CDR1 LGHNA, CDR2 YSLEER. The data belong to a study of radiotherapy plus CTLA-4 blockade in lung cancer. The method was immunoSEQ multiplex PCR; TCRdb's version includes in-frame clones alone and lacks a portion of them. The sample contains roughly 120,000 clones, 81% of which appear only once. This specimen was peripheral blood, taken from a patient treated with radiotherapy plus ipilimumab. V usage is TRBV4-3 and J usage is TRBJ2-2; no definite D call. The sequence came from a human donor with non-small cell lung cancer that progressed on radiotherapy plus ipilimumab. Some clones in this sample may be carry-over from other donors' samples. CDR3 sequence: CASSQDRERELFF. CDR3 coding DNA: TGCGCCAGCAGCCAAGATCGTGAGAGGGAGCTGTTTTTT.